The clone carrying this TCR beta chain came up a few times. This record belongs to a study of T cells after yellow fever vaccination. Trimming cost V 3 bases and J 5 bases; bases outside gene matches: 7. The V gene's germline CDR1 is SGDLS and CDR2 YYNGEE. The CDR3 totals 15 residues. TCRdb reprocessed the 5' RACE reads via MiXCR and lists one record per CDR3 protein. The sample has approximately 130,000 distinct CDR3 sequences; roughly 15% are singletons. The starting material was CD8+ T cells sorted from PBMCs, obtained 5 days after the yellow fever booster vaccination. The receptor's source is a man aged 18 to 35 who received the YFV17D yellow fever vaccine. V gene TRBV9 combines with J gene TRBJ2-5, with 10 bases identical to TRBD2. CDR3 loop: CASSESGGASETQYF. CDR3 sequence (DNA): TGTGCCAGCAGCGAAAGCGGGGGGGCCTCGGAGACCCAGTACTTC. Using reference TRBV9 and TRBJ2-5 for the parts outside the CDR3, the full variable domain is DSGVTQTPKHLITATGQRVTLRCSPRSGDLSVYWYQQSLDQGLQFLIQYYNGEERAKGNILERFSAQQFPDLHSELNLSSLELGDSALYFCASSESGGASETQYFGPGTRLLVL.